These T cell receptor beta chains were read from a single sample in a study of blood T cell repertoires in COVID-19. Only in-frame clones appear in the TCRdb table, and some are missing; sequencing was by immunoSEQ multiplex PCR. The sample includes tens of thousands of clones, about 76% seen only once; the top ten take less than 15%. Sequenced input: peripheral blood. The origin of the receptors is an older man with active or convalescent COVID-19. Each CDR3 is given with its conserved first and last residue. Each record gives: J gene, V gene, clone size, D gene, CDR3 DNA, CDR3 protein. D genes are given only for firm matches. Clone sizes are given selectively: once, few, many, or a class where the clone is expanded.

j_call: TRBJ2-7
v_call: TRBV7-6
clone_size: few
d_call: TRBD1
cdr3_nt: TGTGCCAGCAGCATCGGGGACAGGGGTTACGAGCAGTACTTC
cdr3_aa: CASSIGDRGYEQYF

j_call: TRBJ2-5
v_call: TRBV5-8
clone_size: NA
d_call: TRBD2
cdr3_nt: TGTGCCAGCAGCTTAGGAGCGGGGGCCGACCAAGAGACCCAGTACTTC
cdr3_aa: CASSLGAGADQETQYF

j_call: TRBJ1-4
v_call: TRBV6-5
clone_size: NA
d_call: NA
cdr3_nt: TGTGCCAGCAGCCTTACAGGGAGGGGTGAAAAACTGTTTTTT
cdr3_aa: CASSLTGRGEKLFF

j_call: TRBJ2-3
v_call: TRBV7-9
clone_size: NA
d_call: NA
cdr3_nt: TGTGCCAGCACCCGGACAGAGACAGATACGCAGTATTTT
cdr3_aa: CASTRTETDTQYF

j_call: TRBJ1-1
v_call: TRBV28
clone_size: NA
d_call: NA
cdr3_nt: TGTGCCAGCAGCTCCCCTCGGGGGGGGACTGAAGCTTTCTTT
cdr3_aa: CASSSPRGGTEAFF

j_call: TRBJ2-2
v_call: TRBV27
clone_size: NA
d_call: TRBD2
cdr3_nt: TGTGCCAGCAGTACGGGACTAGCGTCCGGGGAGCTGTTTTTT
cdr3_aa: CASSTGLASGELFF

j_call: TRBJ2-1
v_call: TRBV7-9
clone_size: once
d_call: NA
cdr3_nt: TGTGCCAGCAGCTCCGTGGGGGGAGGTAGTGAGCAGTTCTTC
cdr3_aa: CASSSVGGGSEQFF

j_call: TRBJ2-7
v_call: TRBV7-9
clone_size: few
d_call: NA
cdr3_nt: TGTGCCAGCAGCCCCCCGGGGTCCTCCGCCTACGAGCAGTACTTC
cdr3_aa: CASSPPGSSAYEQYF

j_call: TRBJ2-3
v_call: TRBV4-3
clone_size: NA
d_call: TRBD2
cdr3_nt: TGCGCCAGCAGCCAAGATCTAGTGAGGACTAGCGGGGGGCGGGAAGATACGCAGTATTTT
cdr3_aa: CASSQDLVRTSGGREDTQYF

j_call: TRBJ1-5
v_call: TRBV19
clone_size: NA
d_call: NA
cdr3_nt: TGTGCCAGTAGTATATACATTCTTGGATCGGGTTTTTTTCAGCCCCAGCATTTT
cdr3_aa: CASSIYILGSGFFQPQHF

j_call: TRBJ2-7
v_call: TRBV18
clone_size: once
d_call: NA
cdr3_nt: TGTGCCAGCTCACCCAAGACAAATTACGAGCAGTACTTC
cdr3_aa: CASSPKTNYEQYF

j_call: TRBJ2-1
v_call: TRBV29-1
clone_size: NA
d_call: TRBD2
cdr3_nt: TGCAGCGTGTTTGGCGGGAGCAGCTCCTACAATGAGCAGTTCTTC
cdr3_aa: CSVFGGSSSYNEQFF

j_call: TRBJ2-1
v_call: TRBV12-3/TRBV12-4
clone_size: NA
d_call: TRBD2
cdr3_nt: TGTGCCAGCAGGCTAGCGGACAATGAGCAGTTCTTC
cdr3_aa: CASRLADNEQFF

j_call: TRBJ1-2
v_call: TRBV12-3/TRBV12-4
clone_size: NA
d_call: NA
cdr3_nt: TGTGCCAGCAGTTTAGATAGGGGGTATGGCTACACCTTC
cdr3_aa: CASSLDRGYGYTF

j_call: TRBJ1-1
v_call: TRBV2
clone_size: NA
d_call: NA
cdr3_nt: TGTGCCAGCATCCCGGGGGGGGGATTGAACACTGAAGCTTTCTTT
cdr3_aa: CASIPGGGLNTEAFF

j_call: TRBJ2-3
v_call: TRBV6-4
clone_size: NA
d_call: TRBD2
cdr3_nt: TGTGCCAGCAGTAAGACTAGCGGTAGCACAGATACGCAGTATTTT
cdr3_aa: CASSKTSGSTDTQYF

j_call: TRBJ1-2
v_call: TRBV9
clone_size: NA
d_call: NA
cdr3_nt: TGTGCCAGCTCGCCCAGTGGGGGGAATGGCTACACCTTC
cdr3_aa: CASSPSGGNGYTF

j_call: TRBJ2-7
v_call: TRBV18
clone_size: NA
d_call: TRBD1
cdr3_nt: TGTGCCAGCTCACGACAGGGATCCTACGAGCAGTACTTC
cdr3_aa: CASSRQGSYEQYF

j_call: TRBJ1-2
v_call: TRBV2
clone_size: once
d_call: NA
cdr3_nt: TGTGCCAGCGGGAGGGGCGGGTCTGGTGGCTACACCTTC
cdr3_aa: CASGRGGSGGYTF

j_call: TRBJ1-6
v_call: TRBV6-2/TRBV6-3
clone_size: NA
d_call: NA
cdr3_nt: TGTGCCAGCAGTTACTACCTCAGGGACTCCTATAATTCACCCCTCCACTTT
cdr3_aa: CASSYYLRDSYNSPLHF

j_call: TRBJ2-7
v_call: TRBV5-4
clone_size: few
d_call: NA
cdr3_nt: TGTGCCAGCAGCTCAACTCTACAGGCCCGTGGCGAGCAGTACTTC
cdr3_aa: CASSSTLQARGEQYF

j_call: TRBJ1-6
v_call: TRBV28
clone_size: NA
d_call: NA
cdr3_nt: TGTGCCAGCAGCCAGGGCCCGACAATCTATAATTCACCCCTCCACTTT
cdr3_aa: CASSQGPTIYNSPLHF

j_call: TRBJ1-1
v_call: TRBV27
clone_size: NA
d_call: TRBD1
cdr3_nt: TGTGCCAGCAAACCCTTTCTGGACAGGGGGCCGACAACTGAAGCTTTCTTT
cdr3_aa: CASKPFLDRGPTTEAFF

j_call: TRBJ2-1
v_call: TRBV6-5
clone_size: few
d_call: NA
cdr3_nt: TGTGCCAGCAGTTACGTGGACCCCGGGAGCAATGAGCAGTTCTTC
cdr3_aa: CASSYVDPGSNEQFF

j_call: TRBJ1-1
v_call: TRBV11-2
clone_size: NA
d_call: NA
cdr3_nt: TGTGCCAGCAGAATACGGGGGTTTGTGAACACTGAAGCTTTCTTT
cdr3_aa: CASRIRGFVNTEAFF

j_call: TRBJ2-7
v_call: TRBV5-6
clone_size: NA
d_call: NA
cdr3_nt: TGTGCCAGCAGCTTCAAGGGGTCCCCTTACGAGCAGTACTTC
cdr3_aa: CASSFKGSPYEQYF

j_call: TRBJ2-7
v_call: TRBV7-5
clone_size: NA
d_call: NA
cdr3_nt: TGTGCCAGAAGCGGAGGGCAGGGATTATACGAGCAGTACTTC
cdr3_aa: CARSGGQGLYEQYF

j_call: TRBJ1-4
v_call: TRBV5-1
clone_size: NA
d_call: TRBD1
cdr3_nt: TGCGCCAGCAGCGGCACAGGGGAGACTAATGAAAAACTGTTTTTT
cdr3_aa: CASSGTGETNEKLFF

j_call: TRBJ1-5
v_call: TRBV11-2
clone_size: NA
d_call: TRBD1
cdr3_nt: TGTGCCAGCAGCTTAGATGACAGGGCAAATCAGCCCCAGCATTTT
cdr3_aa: CASSLDDRANQPQHF

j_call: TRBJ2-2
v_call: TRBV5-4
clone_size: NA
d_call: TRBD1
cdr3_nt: TGTGCCAGCAGCTTACAGGGGGCGTTCACCGGGGAGCTGTTTTTT
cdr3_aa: CASSLQGAFTGELFF

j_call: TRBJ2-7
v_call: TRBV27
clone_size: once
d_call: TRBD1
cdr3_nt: TGTGCCAGCAGTCTTTCCGGGACAGGGAAGTACGAGCAGTACTTC
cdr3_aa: CASSLSGTGKYEQYF

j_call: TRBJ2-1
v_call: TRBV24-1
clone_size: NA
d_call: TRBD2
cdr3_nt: TGTGCCACCAGTGATTTGCAAGGCCTAGCGGGAGAAAGAAGGTGGGAGCAGTTCTTC
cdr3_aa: CATSDLQGLAGERRWEQFF

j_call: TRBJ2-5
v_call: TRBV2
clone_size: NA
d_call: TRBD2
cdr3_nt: TGTGCCAGCGGAGCGGGGGGCCAAGAGACCCAGTACTTC
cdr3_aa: CASGAGGQETQYF

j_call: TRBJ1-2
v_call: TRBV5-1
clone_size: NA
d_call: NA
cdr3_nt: TGCGCCAGCAGCTACGGAGCTAACTATGGCTACACCTTC
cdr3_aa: CASSYGANYGYTF

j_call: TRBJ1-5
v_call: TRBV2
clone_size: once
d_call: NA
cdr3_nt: TGTGCCAGCATGGGTAGGGGAAGTCGGCAGCCCCAGCATTTT
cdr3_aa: CASMGRGSRQPQHF

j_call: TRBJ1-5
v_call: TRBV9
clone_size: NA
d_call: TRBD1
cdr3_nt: TGTGCCAGCAGCCCCACAGGGGGCGGGTTTCAGCCCCAGCATTTT
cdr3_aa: CASSPTGGGFQPQHF

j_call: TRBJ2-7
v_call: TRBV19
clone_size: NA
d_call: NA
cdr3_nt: TGTGCCAGTAGTCCCACCTCCTCGGGCTCCTACGAGCAGTACTTC
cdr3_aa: CASSPTSSGSYEQYF

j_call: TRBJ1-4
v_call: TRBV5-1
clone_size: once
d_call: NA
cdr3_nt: TGCGCCAGCACCTGGACACTTCCCCGGGAAAAACTGTTTTTT
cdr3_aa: CASTWTLPREKLFF

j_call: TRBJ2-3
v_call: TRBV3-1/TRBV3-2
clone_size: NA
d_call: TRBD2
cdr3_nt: TGTGCCAGCAGCCCCGGGACTAGCGGGAACACAGATACGCAGTATTTT
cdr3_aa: CASSPGTSGNTDTQYF